The present TCR beta chain was sequenced within a study of T cell repertoires in cytomegalovirus infection. Turning to the study itself: Based on public TCR beta signatures, there were indications of CMV infection and of a matching HLA type.

With regard to this clonotype: What it binds is not known.

Trimming removed 3 bases at V and 5 bases at J, with 13 bases between. Germline V gene data show CDR1 as MNHEY and CDR2 as SMNVEV (reference sequence). This CDR3 region has 14 residues. General study results and limits: Carriage of CMV together with the relevant HLA was identifiable through cumulative public TCR beta family frequency. HLA-C-restricted CMV-specific TCR beta clonotypes were dominant in the ex vivo response.

TCRdb ran MiXCR on the reads and lists one entry per CDR3 protein. Of approximately 770,000 distinct CDR3 sequences in the sample, approximately 32% were seen once. The sequence was obtained from a human donor in good health (CMV status not recorded). Some clones in this sample may be carry-over from other donors' samples. Sequencing was performed on cultured CD8+ T cells from PBMCs, taken from culture after CMV antigen stimulation. This chain uses TRBV27 with TRBJ2-5; either TRBD1 or TRBD2 may supply D (5 bases each). CDR3 sequence: CASSLTGQSETQYF. DNA of the CDR3: TGTGCCAGCAGTTTGACGGGGCAGTCGGAGACCCAGTACTTC.